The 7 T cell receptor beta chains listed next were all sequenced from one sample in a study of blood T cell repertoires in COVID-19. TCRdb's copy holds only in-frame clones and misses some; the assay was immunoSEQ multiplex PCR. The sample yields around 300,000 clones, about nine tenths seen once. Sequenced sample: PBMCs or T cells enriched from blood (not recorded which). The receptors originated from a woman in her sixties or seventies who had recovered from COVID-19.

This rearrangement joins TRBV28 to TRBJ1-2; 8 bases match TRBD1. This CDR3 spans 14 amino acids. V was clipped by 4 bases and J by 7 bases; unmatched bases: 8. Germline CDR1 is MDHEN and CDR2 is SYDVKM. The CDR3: CASSYGQGASGYTF. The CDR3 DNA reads TGTGCCAGCAGTTACGGGCAGGGGGCGAGTGGCTACACCTTC.

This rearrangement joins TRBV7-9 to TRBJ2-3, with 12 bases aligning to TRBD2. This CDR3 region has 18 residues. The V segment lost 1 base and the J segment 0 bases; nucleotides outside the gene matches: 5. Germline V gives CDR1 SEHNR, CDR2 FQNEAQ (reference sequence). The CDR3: CASSLGLAGATSTDTQYF. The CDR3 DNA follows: TGTGCCAGCAGCTTAGGACTAGCGGGGGCAACTAGCACAGATACGCAGTATTTT.

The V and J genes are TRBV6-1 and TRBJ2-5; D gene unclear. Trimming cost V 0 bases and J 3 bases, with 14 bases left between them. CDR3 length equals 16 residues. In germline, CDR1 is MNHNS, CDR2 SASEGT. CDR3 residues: CASSEARGALKETQYF. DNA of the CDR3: TGTGCCAGCAGTGAAGCTCGCGGAGCTCTAAAAGAGACCCAGTACTTC.

The CDR3 DNA reads as TGCAGCAGGGAGGGGAACACTGAAGCTTTCTTT. Protein sequence: CSREGNTEAFF. The rearrangement uses TRBV20-1 and TRBJ1-1, with a possible D match to TRBD1 (5 bases). This CDR3 comprises 11 residues. Germline values: CDR1 DFQATT, CDR2 SNEGSKA (reference sequence).

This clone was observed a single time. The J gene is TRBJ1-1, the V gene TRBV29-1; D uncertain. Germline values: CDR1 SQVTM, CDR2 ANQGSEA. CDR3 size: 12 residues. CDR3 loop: CGGRRQLNEAFF. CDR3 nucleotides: TGCGGAGGAAGGCGTCAACTAAATGAAGCTTTCTTT.

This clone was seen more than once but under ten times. The CDR3 DNA reads TGTGCCAGCAGCCTAAATGTAGGTCCGGAGGGCTACACCTTC. Encoded protein: CASSLNVGPEGYTF. The genes are TRBV14 and TRBJ1-2; D remains unclear. V lost 4 bases and J 8 bases, leaving 17 bases between the germline ends. This CDR3 has 14 residues. The germline gives CDR1 SGHDN, CDR2 FVKESK.

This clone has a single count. The DNA for the CDR3 is TGTGCCAGCAGCGTGCGGGCGTCGAACACTGAAGCTTTCTTT. Translating it yields CASSVRASNTEAFF. The V and J genes are TRBV11-3 and TRBJ1-1; D remains ambiguous. The CDR3 totals 14 residues. CDR1 is SGHNT, CDR2 YENEEA, per germline. V gave up 5 bases and J gave up 1 base, with 11 bases separating them.